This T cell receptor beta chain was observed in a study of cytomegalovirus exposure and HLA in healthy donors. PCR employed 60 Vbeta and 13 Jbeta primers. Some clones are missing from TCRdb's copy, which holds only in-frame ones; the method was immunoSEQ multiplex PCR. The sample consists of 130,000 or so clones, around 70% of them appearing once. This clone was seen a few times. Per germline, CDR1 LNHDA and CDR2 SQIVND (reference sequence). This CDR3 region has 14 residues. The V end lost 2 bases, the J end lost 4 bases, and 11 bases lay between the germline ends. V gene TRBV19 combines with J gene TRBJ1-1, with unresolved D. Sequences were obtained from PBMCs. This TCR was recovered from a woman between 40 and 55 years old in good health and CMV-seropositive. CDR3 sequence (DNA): TGTGCCAGTAGTATATTCAAGGAGGGCACTGAAGCTTTCTTT. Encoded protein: CASSIFKEGTEAFF.